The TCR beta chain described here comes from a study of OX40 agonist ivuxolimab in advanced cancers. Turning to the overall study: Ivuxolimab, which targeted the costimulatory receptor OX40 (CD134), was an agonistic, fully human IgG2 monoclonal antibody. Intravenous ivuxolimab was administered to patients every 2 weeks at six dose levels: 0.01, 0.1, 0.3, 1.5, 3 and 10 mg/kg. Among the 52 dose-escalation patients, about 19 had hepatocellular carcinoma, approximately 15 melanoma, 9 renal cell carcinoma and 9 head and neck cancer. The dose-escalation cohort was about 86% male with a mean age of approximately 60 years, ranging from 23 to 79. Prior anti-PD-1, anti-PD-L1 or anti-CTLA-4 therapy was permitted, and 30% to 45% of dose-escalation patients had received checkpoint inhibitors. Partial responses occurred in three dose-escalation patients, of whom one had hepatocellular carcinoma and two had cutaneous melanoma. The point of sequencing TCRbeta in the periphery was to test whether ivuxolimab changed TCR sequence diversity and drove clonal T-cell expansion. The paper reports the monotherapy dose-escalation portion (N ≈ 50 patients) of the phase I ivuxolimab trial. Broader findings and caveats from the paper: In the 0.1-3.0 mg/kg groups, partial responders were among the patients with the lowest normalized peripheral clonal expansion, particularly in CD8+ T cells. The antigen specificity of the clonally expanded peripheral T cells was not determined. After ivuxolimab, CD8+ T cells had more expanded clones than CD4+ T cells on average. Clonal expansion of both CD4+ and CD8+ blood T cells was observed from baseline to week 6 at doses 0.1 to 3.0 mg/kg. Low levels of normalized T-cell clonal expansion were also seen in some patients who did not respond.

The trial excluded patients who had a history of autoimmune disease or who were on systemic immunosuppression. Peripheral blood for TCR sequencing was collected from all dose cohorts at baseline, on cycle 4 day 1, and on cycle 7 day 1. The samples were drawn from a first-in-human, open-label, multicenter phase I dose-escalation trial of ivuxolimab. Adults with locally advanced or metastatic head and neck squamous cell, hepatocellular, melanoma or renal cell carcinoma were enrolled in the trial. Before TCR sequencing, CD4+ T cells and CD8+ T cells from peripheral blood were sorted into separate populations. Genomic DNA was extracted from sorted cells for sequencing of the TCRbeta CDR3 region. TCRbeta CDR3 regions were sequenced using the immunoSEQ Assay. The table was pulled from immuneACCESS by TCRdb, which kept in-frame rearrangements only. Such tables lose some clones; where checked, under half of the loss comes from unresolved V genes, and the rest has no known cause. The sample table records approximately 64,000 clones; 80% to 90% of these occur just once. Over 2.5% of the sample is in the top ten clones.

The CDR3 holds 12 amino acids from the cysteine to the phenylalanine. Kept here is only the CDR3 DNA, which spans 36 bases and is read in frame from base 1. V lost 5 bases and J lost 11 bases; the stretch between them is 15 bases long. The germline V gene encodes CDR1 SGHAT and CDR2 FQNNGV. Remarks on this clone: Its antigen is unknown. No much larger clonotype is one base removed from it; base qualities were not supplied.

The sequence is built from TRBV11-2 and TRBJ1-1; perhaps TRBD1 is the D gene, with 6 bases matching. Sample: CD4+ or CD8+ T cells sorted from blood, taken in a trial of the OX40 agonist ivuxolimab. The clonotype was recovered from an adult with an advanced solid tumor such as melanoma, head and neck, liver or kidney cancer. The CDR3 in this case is CASSKTGIWAFF. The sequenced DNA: TGTGCCAGCAGCAAAACAGGGATATGGGCTTTCTTT.